The 21 T cell receptor beta chains listed next were all sequenced from one sample in a study of blood T cell repertoires in COVID-19. The data were produced by immunoSEQ multiplex PCR, yet TCRdb's version contains in-frame clones alone and is incomplete. This table has 200,000 to 300,000 clones, more than 90% appearing once. The sequenced sample was peripheral blood. The receptors here all came from a person aged 18 to 29 with COVID-19, enrolled during active disease.

This rearrangement joins TRBV19 to TRBJ1-1; a possible D gene is TRBD1 (5 bases). Germline assignment: CDR1 LNHDA and CDR2 SQIVND (reference sequence). CDR3 length: 13 amino acids. Trimming took off 3 bases at V and 1 base at J, with 6 bases between the two ends. CDR3 sequence (DNA): TGTGCCAGTAGTATGGACACGAACACTGAAGCTTTCTTT. This sequence encodes CASSMDTNTEAFF.

In its sample, this clone was seen a few times. The V call is TRBV5-5, the J call TRBJ1-4; D is undetermined. The germline CDR1 and CDR2 sequences are SGHKS and YYEKEE (reference sequence). The length of the CDR3 is 15 residues. Trimming left V 0 bases short and J 8 bases short, with 14 bases between. The CDR3 loop is CASSLAGGVGEKLFF. The CDR3 DNA is TGTGCCAGCAGCTTGGCAGGCGGGGTGGGGGAAAAACTGTTTTTT.

The chain joins TRBV2 to TRBJ1-1; D perhaps matches TRBD1 (5 bases). Trimming took off 2 bases at V and 11 bases at J, with 9 bases between the two ends. There are 11 residues in the CDR3. Germline lookup yields CDR1 SNHLY and CDR2 FYNNEI. The CDR3 sequence: CASSERGGAFF. CDR3 nucleotide sequence: TGTGCCAGCAGTGAACGCGGGGGGGCTTTCTTT.

The chain joins TRBV6-2 or TRBV6-3 to TRBJ2-2; 8 bases are a match to TRBD2. Germline CDR1 MNHEY, CDR2 SVGEGT. The CDR3 consists of 20 residues. The junction had 19 bases not matched to a gene; V was cut back by 0 bases and J by 7 bases. This CDR3 is CASSYSPRPMRAGVYGELFF. Here the CDR3 DNA reads TGTGCCAGCAGTTACTCTCCTCGTCCCATGCGAGCGGGAGTGTACGGGGAGCTGTTTTTT.

V and J are TRBV29-1 and TRBJ2-1; TRBD2 matches at 14 bases. Germline CDR1 is SQVTM and CDR2 is ANQGSEA. The CDR3 has 15 amino acids. V was pared by 0 bases and J by 10 bases, with 5 bases of the junction left unmatched. The CDR3, as DNA: TGCAGCGTTGAAGATGGGGGGACTAGCGGGAGAGAGCAGTTCTTC. The encoded protein is CSVEDGGTSGREQFF.

With regard to this clone: The sample has other DNA sequences that encode this CDR3 too. The rearrangement uses TRBV9 and TRBJ1-1; 7 nucleotides line up with TRBD1. Germline-derived CDR1 and CDR2 are SGDLS and YYNGEE. Trimming at V came to 4 bases and at J to 5 bases, leaving 5 bases not matched to a gene. The CDR3 length is 13 residues. CDR3 amino acids: CASSPQGWTEAFF. In DNA form, the CDR3 reads TGTGCCAGCAGCCCACAGGGGTGGACTGAAGCTTTCTTT. The whole variable domain, filled in from reference TRBV9 and TRBJ1-1, reads DSGVTQTPKHLITATGQRVTLRCSPRSGDLSVYWYQQSLDQGLQFLIQYYNGEERAKGNILERFSAQQFPDLHSELNLSSLELGDSALYFCASSPQGWTEAFFGQGTRLTVV.

The chain uses TRBV15 and TRBJ1-1, with D hard to call. V was trimmed by 6 bases and J by 8 bases, leaving 10 bases between them. The CDR3 has 11 residues. The germline CDR1 and CDR2 sequences are LNHNV and YYDKDF (reference sequence). CDR3 nucleotides: TGTGCCACCAGAGAGGGTCAGGAAGCTTTCTTT. Its translation is CATREGQEAFF.

V usage is TRBV15 and J usage is TRBJ2-5; perhaps TRBD2 as D (6 bases). Germline V lookup: CDR1 LNHNV, CDR2 YYDKDF (reference sequence). This CDR3 has 16 amino acids. The V end was cut by 3 bases, the J end by 1 base, with 15 bases between. The DNA of the CDR3 is TGTGCCACCAGCAGGGGAGGAAGGGTGGGCCAAGAGACCCAGTACTTC. The encoded protein is CATSRGGRVGQETQYF.

This chain uses TRBV29-1 with TRBJ2-3; tentative D call: TRBD2 (5 bases). The germline V gene encodes CDR1 SQVTM and CDR2 ANQGSEA. The CDR3 covers 13 residues. V was trimmed by 3 bases and J by 9 bases, leaving 16 bases between them. DNA for the CDR3: TGCAGCGTTGAGGTTCCGGCCTTAGCGACGCAGTATTTT. It translates to CSVEVPALATQYF.

The chain links TRBV4-2 to TRBJ2-7; 13 bases line up with TRBD2. The trim removed 3 bases at V and 3 bases at J, leaving 5 bases unmatched. This CDR3 has 16 amino acids. Germline loops: CDR1 LGHNA, CDR2 YNFKEQ. The CDR3 DNA sequence: TGTGCCAGCAGCCAGGTCGGACTAGCGGGAGTCTACGAGCAGTACTTC. This translates into CASSQVGLAGVYEQYF.

This rearrangement joins TRBV6-6 to TRBJ1-2, with D possibly matching TRBD1 (6 bases). There are 14 residues in the CDR3. Germline CDR1 MNHNY, CDR2 SVGAGI (reference sequence). The V gene lost 11 bases and the J gene lost 4 bases, with 20 bases spanning the gap. CDR3 in amino acids: CASGGDNLLYGYTF. CDR3 in DNA: TGTGCCTCCGGGGGGGACAATTTACTCTATGGCTACACCTTC.

V and J are TRBV9 and TRBJ2-1, with D perhaps matching TRBD2 (6 bases). Trimming took off 0 bases at V and 7 bases at J, with 17 bases between the two ends. From germline, CDR1 is SGDLS and CDR2 YYNGEE. The CDR3 is 16 amino acids. CDR3 coding DNA: TGTGCCAGCAGCGTAGGAGGACTACCCTTAGGGAATGAGCAGTTCTTC. Amino acids: CASSVGGLPLGNEQFF.

This chain connects TRBV7-9 to TRBJ1-1; no clear D gene. This CDR3 comprises 16 residues. Germline CDR1 SEHNR, CDR2 FQNEAQ (reference sequence). Trimming cost V 1 base and J 4 bases, with 16 bases left between them. The CDR3 here is CASSLDIGTVPTEAFF. In DNA, the CDR3 is TGTGCCAGCAGCTTAGACATAGGTACAGTTCCCACTGAAGCTTTCTTT.

The gene calls are TRBV7-8 and TRBJ2-7; a possible D gene is TRBD2 (5 bases). The CDR3 length is 14 residues. The V gene's germline CDR1 is SGHVS and CDR2 FQNEAQ. V lost 3 bases, J lost 3 bases, and 12 bases lay in between. The chain's CDR3 is CASSLNSVGYEQYF. The CDR3 DNA follows: TGTGCCAGCAGCTTGAATAGCGTAGGCTACGAGCAGTACTTC. The variable domain in full, with the rest retrieved from reference TRBV7-8 and TRBJ2-7, is GAGVSQSPRYKVAKRGQDVALRCDPISGHVSLFWYQQALGQGPEFLTYFQNEAQLDKSGLPSDRFFAERPEGSVSTLKIQRTQQEDSAVYLCASSLNSVGYEQYFGPGTRLTVT.

The chain has TRBV20-1 and TRBJ2-1; 9 bases align to TRBD2. Looked up from germline, CDR1 is DFQATT and CDR2 is SNEGSKA (reference sequence). The CDR3 covers 14 residues. Trimming took 3 bases from V and 3 from J; bases not matched to a gene: 3. CDR3 region: CSASLAGDYNEQFF. The CDR3 region has the DNA TGCAGTGCTAGTTTAGCGGGGGACTACAATGAGCAGTTCTTC.

The chain employs TRBV5-1 and TRBJ1-1, with 9 positions matching TRBD1. Germline CDR1 SGHRS, CDR2 YFSETQ. Losses at the gene ends were 4 bases for V and 5 bases for J; bases not matched to a gene: 9. The CDR3 is 15 amino acids. CDR3 coding DNA: TGCGCCAGCAGCCGGTCGGGACAGGGAGGGACTGAAGCTTTCTTT. This encodes CASSRSGQGGTEAFF.

Remarks on this clone: An end of the junction differs from the germline gene, which may be a read error. This chain uses TRBV27 with TRBJ2-3, with 7 bases lining up with TRBD2. The CDR3 extends over 12 amino acids. Germline CDR1 reads MNHEY; CDR2 reads SMNVEV (reference sequence). The CDR3 sequence: CASSWGGLPPAF. DNA for the CDR3: TGTGCCAGCAGTTGGGGGGGACTACCCCCGGCTTTT.

CDR3 DNA: TGCGCCAGCAGCCAAGATCTAGCAACCTTTGGCAATGAGCAGTTCTTC. This sequence encodes CASSQDLATFGNEQFF. This sequence joins TRBV4-3 and TRBJ2-1, with D tentatively TRBD2 (5 bases). V lost 0 bases to trimming and J lost 6 bases, with 15 bases between them. Germline V lookup: CDR1 LGHNA, CDR2 YSLEER. This CDR3 is built from 16 residues.

The J gene is TRBJ1-6, the V gene TRBV4-3, with no clear D. CDR1 is LGHNA, CDR2 YSLEER, per germline. The CDR3 has 16 amino acids. Trimming left V 0 bases short and J 5 bases short, with 11 bases between. CDR3 loop: CASSQDLTGNNSPLHF. CDR3 DNA sequence: TGCGCCAGCAGCCAAGATCTCACGGGGAATAATTCACCCCTCCACTTT.

The rearrangement uses TRBV10-3 and TRBJ1-3, with 9 bases fitting TRBD1. Germline lookup yields CDR1 ENHRY and CDR2 SYGVKD. The CDR3 is made up of 13 amino acids. V was clipped by 8 bases and J by 2 bases; unmatched bases: 1. CDR3 sequence (DNA): TGTGCCATCCGACAGGGGGCTGGAAACACCATATATTTT. Its protein product is CAIRQGAGNTIYF.

V usage is TRBV5-4 and J usage is TRBJ2-7; 10 bases align to TRBD1. The J segment lost 5 bases and the V segment lost 4 bases, leaving 3 bases of the junction unmatched. The germline V gene has CDR1 SGHNT and CDR2 YYREEE (reference sequence). This CDR3 is 13 amino acids long. The CDR3 spells CASSVTGGNEQYF. CDR3 sequence (DNA): TGTGCCAGCAGCGTGACAGGGGGCAACGAGCAGTACTTC.